This is a list of T cell receptor beta chains from one sample in a study of T-cell memory formation after mild COVID-19. TCRdb recomputed calls from the 5' RACE reads with MiXCR, one row per CDR3 protein. Among about 250,000 distinct CDR3 sequences listed, around 17% were seen once. Sequenced input: PBMCs or a T cell subset sorted from them (not recorded which). The receptors shown here come from a man aged 18 to 30 who had mild COVID-19 (a few samples of this study predate the infection). Cell type and time point are not known. Both conserved end residues are part of each CDR3. The D gene is left open where the match is weak. The size of a clone is reported for some rows only, either as once, few or many, or as a class for expanded clones.

v_call: TRBV5-1
j_call: TRBJ2-1
d_call: TRBD2
clone_size: many
cdr3_aa: CASMAGGGGSPEQFF
cdr3_nt: TGCGCCAGTATGGCCGGGGGGGGCGGTTCCCCCGAGCAGTTCTTC

v_call: TRBV6-5
j_call: TRBJ2-5
d_call: TRBD1
clone_size: -
cdr3_aa: CASTMGQGRVTQYF
cdr3_nt: TGTGCCAGCACCATGGGACAGGGAAGGGTAACCCAGTACTTC

v_call: TRBV4-2
j_call: TRBJ1-2
d_call: TRBD1
clone_size: -
cdr3_aa: CASSQLTGVGYGYTF
cdr3_nt: TGTGCCAGCAGCCAATTGACAGGGGTTGGGTATGGCTACACCTTC

v_call: TRBV9
j_call: TRBJ2-5
d_call: TRBD2
clone_size: -
cdr3_aa: CASAGTSGGTQYF
cdr3_nt: TGTGCCAGTGCCGGGACTAGCGGGGGGACCCAGTACTTC

v_call: TRBV7-9
j_call: TRBJ1-5
d_call: -
clone_size: few
cdr3_aa: CASSLSDGDNQPQHF
cdr3_nt: TGTGCCAGCAGCTTATCTGACGGGGACAATCAGCCCCAGCATTTT

v_call: TRBV9
j_call: TRBJ2-1
d_call: TRBD2
clone_size: many
cdr3_aa: CASSVGSSGGLSTNEQFF
cdr3_nt: TGTGCCAGCAGCGTAGGTTCTAGCGGGGGCCTCTCCACAAATGAGCAGTTCTTC

v_call: TRBV7-2
j_call: TRBJ2-1
d_call: -
clone_size: -
cdr3_aa: CASSLVSAYNEQFF
cdr3_nt: TGTGCCAGCAGCTTAGTAAGTGCGTACAATGAGCAGTTCTTC

v_call: TRBV7-8
j_call: TRBJ2-3
d_call: TRBD2
clone_size: -
cdr3_aa: CASSPRTSGNTDTQYF
cdr3_nt: TGTGCCAGCAGCCCAAGGACTAGCGGAAACACAGATACGCAGTATTTT

v_call: TRBV7-2
j_call: TRBJ2-5
d_call: -
clone_size: few
cdr3_aa: CASSPRNLETQYF
cdr3_nt: TGTGCCAGCAGCCCGAGAAATCTAGAGACCCAGTACTTC

v_call: TRBV4-2
j_call: TRBJ1-2
d_call: -
clone_size: -
cdr3_aa: CASSQEKLDYGYTF
cdr3_nt: TGTGCCAGCAGCCAGGAGAAACTGGACTATGGCTACACCTTC

v_call: TRBV12-3/TRBV12-4
j_call: TRBJ2-5
d_call: -
clone_size: -
cdr3_aa: CASSTQEQETQYF
cdr3_nt: TGTGCCAGCAGTACTCAGGAGCAAGAGACCCAGTACTTC

v_call: TRBV4-3
j_call: TRBJ2-3
d_call: TRBD2
clone_size: -
cdr3_aa: CASSQDRRRGATDTQYF
cdr3_nt: TGCGCCAGCAGCCAAGATAGGCGGCGGGGGGCCACAGATACGCAGTATTTT

v_call: TRBV6-6
j_call: TRBJ1-2
d_call: -
clone_size: few
cdr3_aa: CASSYAQGGGYTF
cdr3_nt: TGTGCCAGCAGTTACGCACAGGGCGGTGGCTACACCTTC

v_call: TRBV2
j_call: TRBJ2-7
d_call: -
clone_size: few
cdr3_aa: CASSSDRNEQYF
cdr3_nt: TGTGCCAGCAGTTCAGACAGGAACGAGCAGTACTTC

v_call: TRBV27
j_call: TRBJ1-1
d_call: -
clone_size: -
cdr3_aa: CASRLQGRNTEAFF
cdr3_nt: TGTGCCAGCAGACTTCAGGGTAGGAACACTGAAGCTTTCTTT

v_call: TRBV7-2
j_call: TRBJ2-7
d_call: TRBD1
clone_size: few
cdr3_aa: CASSTRTGSYEQYF
cdr3_nt: TGTGCCAGCAGCACACGGACAGGGAGCTACGAGCAGTACTTC

v_call: TRBV7-9
j_call: TRBJ1-1
d_call: TRBD1
clone_size: -
cdr3_aa: CASSFAGGGTEAFF
cdr3_nt: TGTGCCAGCAGCTTCGCAGGGGGAGGCACTGAAGCTTTCTTT

v_call: TRBV12-3/TRBV12-4
j_call: TRBJ2-5
d_call: TRBD2
clone_size: few
cdr3_aa: CASRLAGGETQYF
cdr3_nt: TGTGCCAGCAGACTAGCGGGGGGAGAGACCCAGTACTTC

v_call: TRBV5-1
j_call: TRBJ1-1
d_call: -
clone_size: -
cdr3_aa: CASGIGERAEAFF
cdr3_nt: TGCGCCAGCGGTATAGGGGAAAGGGCTGAAGCTTTCTTT

v_call: TRBV7-9
j_call: TRBJ2-2
d_call: -
clone_size: few
cdr3_aa: CASSLGPPRPTGELFF
cdr3_nt: TGTGCCAGCAGCTTAGGGCCCCCGAGGCCCACCGGGGAGCTGTTTTTT

v_call: TRBV7-9
j_call: TRBJ2-7
d_call: -
clone_size: -
cdr3_aa: CASSARAGDEQYF
cdr3_nt: TGTGCCAGCAGCGCCCGGGCGGGTGACGAGCAGTACTTC

v_call: TRBV20-1
j_call: TRBJ1-6
d_call: -
clone_size: few
cdr3_aa: CSARRRLSDSPLHF
cdr3_nt: TGCAGTGCTAGACGCAGGCTTTCTGATTCACCCCTCCACTTT

v_call: TRBV6-5
j_call: TRBJ1-5
d_call: TRBD1
clone_size: -
cdr3_aa: CASSYTWDRGQPQHF
cdr3_nt: TGTGCCAGCAGTTACACGTGGGACAGGGGACAGCCCCAGCATTTT

v_call: TRBV10-3
j_call: TRBJ1-6
d_call: -
clone_size: few
cdr3_aa: CAIRVDDNSPLHF
cdr3_nt: TGTGCCATCAGGGTAGACGATAATTCACCCCTCCACTTT

v_call: TRBV12-3/TRBV12-4
j_call: TRBJ2-7
d_call: -
clone_size: -
cdr3_aa: CASSYPLQRPYF
cdr3_nt: TGTGCCAGCAGCTACCCGCTCCAAAGACCTTACTTC

v_call: TRBV7-2
j_call: TRBJ1-1
d_call: -
clone_size: many
cdr3_aa: CASSFWGGGTEAFF
cdr3_nt: TGTGCCAGCAGCTTCTGGGGTGGCGGCACTGAAGCTTTCTTT

v_call: TRBV7-9
j_call: TRBJ1-2
d_call: TRBD1
clone_size: few
cdr3_aa: CASTLGFRGYGYTF
cdr3_nt: TGTGCCAGCACCTTAGGATTCAGGGGGTATGGCTACACCTTC

v_call: TRBV7-9
j_call: TRBJ1-1
d_call: TRBD1
clone_size: -
cdr3_aa: CASNQDRADTEAFF
cdr3_nt: TGTGCCAGCAACCAAGACAGGGCCGACACTGAAGCTTTCTTT

v_call: TRBV7-2
j_call: TRBJ2-3
d_call: TRBD2
clone_size: few
cdr3_aa: CASSLRGGSTDTQYF
cdr3_nt: TGTGCCAGCAGCTTACGGGGGGGGAGCACAGATACGCAGTATTTT

v_call: TRBV7-3
j_call: TRBJ2-3
d_call: -
clone_size: few
cdr3_aa: CASSLQPGVPDTQYF
cdr3_nt: TGTGCCAGCAGCTTACAGCCCGGTGTCCCAGATACGCAGTATTTT

v_call: TRBV5-8
j_call: TRBJ1-2
d_call: -
clone_size: few
cdr3_aa: CASSLGQEGYGYTF
cdr3_nt: TGTGCCAGCAGCTTGGGACAGGAGGGCTATGGCTACACCTTC

v_call: TRBV6-1
j_call: TRBJ2-7
d_call: TRBD2
clone_size: few
cdr3_aa: CASSEARVGGTTLYEQYF
cdr3_nt: TGTGCCAGCAGTGAAGCGCGAGTGGGGGGGACTACCCTCTACGAGCAGTACTTC

v_call: TRBV5-4
j_call: TRBJ1-1
d_call: TRBD1
clone_size: -
cdr3_aa: CASSLDRVKAFF
cdr3_nt: TGTGCCAGCAGTCTGGACAGGGTGAAAGCTTTCTTT

v_call: TRBV5-6
j_call: TRBJ2-2
d_call: -
clone_size: few
cdr3_aa: CASSLEGDSRIGELFF
cdr3_nt: TGTGCCAGCAGCTTGGAAGGGGATAGTAGGATCGGGGAGCTGTTTTTT

v_call: TRBV5-5
j_call: TRBJ2-1
d_call: TRBD2
clone_size: -
cdr3_aa: CASRLAGGRYNEQFF
cdr3_nt: TGTGCCAGCAGACTCGCGGGGGGACGGTACAATGAGCAGTTCTTC

v_call: TRBV20-1
j_call: TRBJ1-1
d_call: -
clone_size: few
cdr3_aa: CSALPEGEVAFF
cdr3_nt: TGCAGTGCCCTCCCCGAAGGTGAGGTTGCTTTCTTT

v_call: TRBV7-7
j_call: TRBJ2-3
d_call: -
clone_size: few
cdr3_aa: CASSPTRGVTQYF
cdr3_nt: TGTGCCAGCAGCCCGACTAGGGGGGTAACGCAGTATTTT

v_call: TRBV7-2
j_call: TRBJ1-3
d_call: -
clone_size: many
cdr3_aa: CASSLASGAGNTIYF
cdr3_nt: TGTGCCAGCAGCTTAGCATCGGGGGCCGGAAACACCATATATTTT

v_call: TRBV5-5
j_call: TRBJ1-4
d_call: TRBD1
clone_size: few
cdr3_aa: CASSSIGTGDEKLFF
cdr3_nt: TGTGCCAGCAGCTCCATCGGGACAGGGGACGAAAAACTGTTTTTT

v_call: TRBV10-3
j_call: TRBJ2-7
d_call: -
clone_size: -
cdr3_aa: CAIRIGGDYEQYF
cdr3_nt: TGTGCCATCAGAATCGGCGGGGACTACGAGCAGTACTTC

v_call: TRBV9
j_call: TRBJ1-4
d_call: -
clone_size: few
cdr3_aa: CASSVGRESNEKLFF
cdr3_nt: TGTGCCAGCAGCGTAGGACGGGAGTCTAATGAAAAACTGTTTTTT

v_call: TRBV12-3/TRBV12-4
j_call: TRBJ2-5
d_call: TRBD2
clone_size: few
cdr3_aa: CASSFGGGVGTQYF
cdr3_nt: TGTGCCAGCAGTTTCGGCGGGGGGGTGGGGACCCAGTACTTC